The entry below describes one T cell receptor (beta chain). Its antigen remains unidentified. TCRdb redid the calling of the multiplex PCR reads with MiXCR, one entry per CDR3 protein. The sample has 160,000 or so distinct CDR3 sequences, roughly a third seen once. The data were obtained in a study of breast tumors, draining lymph nodes, adjacent tissues. Germline lookup yields CDR1 DFQATT and CDR2 SNEGSKA (reference sequence). V was pared by 3 bases and J by 2 bases, with 7 bases between. CDR3 length equals 12 residues. Axillary draining lymph nodes of breast cancer patients supplied the node samples. General study findings and limits: Tumor TCR diversity was below lymph nodes but above nontumor tissue. Compared with basal-like, luminal-like tumors shared significantly more repertoire with nontumor tissue. The lymph node origin of tumor T cells was framed as consistent with a hypothesis, not demonstrated.

This receptor was identified in a female donor with breast cancer. Some clones in this sample may be carry-over from other donors' samples. Source material: axillary lymph node tissue. The J gene is TRBJ1-1, the V gene TRBV20-1; D is uncertain. The CDR3, as DNA: TGCAGTGCTAGGGGTGTAAACACTGAAGCTTTCTTT. Translated, it gives CSARGVNTEAFF.